This TCR beta chain was retrieved from a study of T cells in Graves' hyperthyroidism and ophthalmopathy. Study-wide results and limits: Ophthalmopathy stood apart from stable hyperthyroidism in a 13 V-J model.

This CDR3 has 14 residues. Trimming shortened V by 3 bases and J by 0 bases, and 12 bases separated the two germline ends. CDR1 and CDR2 (germline): SQVTM, ANQGSEA. This clonotype was counted many times. Antigen unknown. From RNA transcripts, TCR beta CDR3 regions were amplified. First-round RT-PCR targeting the TCR CDR3 was performed with the HTBI primer set. MiXCR was run by TCRdb on the multiplex PCR reads, yielding one entry per CDR3 protein. The sample consists of fewer than 650,000 distinct CDR3 sequences, 13% to 15% of them appearing once. The chain couples TRBV29-1 to TRBJ2-7, with D unclear. The receptor comes from a woman in her late teens or twenties with Graves' ophthalmopathy. Sequencing used blood. CDR3 protein: CSVDPHGSSYEQYF. DNA for the CDR3: TGCAGCGTTGACCCGCATGGCTCCTCCTACGAGCAGTACTTC.